Listed below are T cell receptor beta chains from one sample, sequenced in a study of CD8+ T cells in alopecia areata. This table comes from immunoSEQ multiplex PCR, and its TCRdb copy is limited to in-frame clones, with some not included. The profile covers approximately 300,000 clones, with roughly 64% appearing a single time and around 1.7% taken by the ten largest. Sequences were derived from CD4+ T cells sorted from blood, sampled at week 24, from a patient treated with tofacitinib. All receptors derive from a human donor with alopecia areata. Each CDR3 is given without its conserved first and last residue.

J gene	V gene	CDR3 protein
TRBJ2-7	TRBV4-3	ASSQDSPSGYSYEQY
TRBJ2-7	TRBV6-5	ASTNPGTEAYEQY
TRBJ2-3	TRBV2	ASGGGTQY
TRBJ2-3	TRBV25-1	ASSELAVTDTQY
TRBJ2-3	TRBV11-2	ASSPTSGGASDTQY
TRBJ2-7	TRBV5-4	ASSSRRGNSYEQY
TRBJ1-2	TRBV29-1	SAPAWGTPNGYT
TRBJ1-4	TRBV7-2	ASSFNLDEKLF
TRBJ1-5	TRBV29-1	SVGQGEQPQH
TRBJ1-3	TRBV4-1	ASSQAPTDSGNTIY
TRBJ1-2	TRBV12-5	ASGLVLEQRLLNYGYT
TRBJ2-2	TRBV19	ATIVEAGNTGELF
TRBJ2-1	TRBV2	ASSPLPLRTSRIDEQF